This T cell receptor delta chain derives from a study of in vitro expanded adult blood gammadelta T cells (dated by TCRdb to 2020 to 2022). Some background on the complete study: Sort purities ranging from 85% to 95% to 100% Vgamma9Vdelta2 cells among T cells were obtained. The study compared the TCR repertoire of Vgamma9Vdelta2 T cells expanded in vitro with a mistletoe-extract drug against those expanded with HMBPP or zoledronate. Cells from each donor were stimulated separately with HMBPP, zoledronate or AbnobaViscum P, and the TRG and TRD CDR3 repertoires were sequenced for each condition. The TCR repertoire analysis included three subjects.

The method was 5' RACE. The RNeasy Micro Kit was used to extract RNA from around 9,900 sorted cells per sample. Libraries were prepared using template-switch reverse transcription and then PCR amplification of the CDR3gamma and CDR3delta regions. Amplicons were sequenced on an Illumina MiSeq using the V2 300 kit, producing 150 bp paired-end reads. The authors' analysis ran thus. FastQC version 0.11.8 was used to assess read quality. MiXCR version 3.0.3 was used to build CDR3 sequences by aligning reads to GenBank TRG or TRD reference genes. Default MiXCR parameters were applied, except that 3 rather than 5 consecutive nucleotides were used for TRDD assembly. Repertoire analyses, including normalized Shannon-Wiener diversity, clonotype tracking and multidimensional scaling, were performed with VDJtools version 1.2.1 under default settings. CDR3 sequences that were out-of-frame or contained stop codons were left out of the analysis. After TCRdb called clones again from the public reads with CATT, rows with identical DNA were merged. These V and J calls are TCRdb output, not the study's own analysis. Present in this sample are 300 to 400 delta-chain clones, roughly 37% of which were seen just once. Approximately 50% of the sample lies in the top ten.

A remark on this clone: It has no known antigen specificity. It is likely a read error: a sequence one base away is far more abundant.

The treatment or condition tag for this specimen amounts to: AbnobaViscum Pini, a non-fermented European mistletoe (Viscum album, pine host) extract drug, about 950 ug/mL. Following expansion, live CD3+ TCRgammadelta+ Vgamma9+ Vdelta2+ T cells were FACS-sorted using a FACS Aria III. PBMC were pulsed for one day with approximately 1,000 ug/mL AbnobaViscum P, then washed three times before expansion. Cultures were expanded over 14 days, and IL-2 was replenished every 3 to 4 days. After the one-day stimulant pulse, cells were washed three times and then cultured in medium containing approximately 100 U/mL IL-2. Before culture, peripheral blood mononuclear cells were isolated using Lymphoprep gradient centrifugation and then cryopreserved in liquid nitrogen. CDR1 GEAIGNYY and CDR2 EKD are derived from the germline V gene. At the junction V is shortened by 5 bases and J by 3 bases; bases outside the gene matches: 8. The CDR3 goes from the cysteine to the phenylalanine over 14 residues. CDR3 DNA only is kept here, 42 bases in frame from base 1.

Overall results and qualifications from the work: Each donor had a private TRDV2 repertoire shared between treatments, and in multidimensional scaling the TRD repertoires clustered by subject rather than by stimulant. All repertoires came from in vitro expanded cultures of cells from healthy donors, not from patients treated with mistletoe. Top TRGV9 CDR3 clonotypes were largely public, being shared across donors and across all three stimulation conditions. AbnobaViscum P-expanded Vgamma9Vdelta2 repertoires showed CDR3 length, diversity and J usage similar to HMBPP- and zoledronate-expanded repertoires, suggesting a polyclonal response.

The source material was gamma-delta T cells from peripheral blood expanded in culture, sampled from an in vitro culture stimulated with Abnoba P. This sequence was found in an adult in good health. This chain is built from TRDV2 and TRDJ1; a stretch of 7 junction bases matches TRDD3. The J gene, left out of TCRdb, was set here by checking the DNA against germline. The nucleotide sequence reads TGTGCCTGTGTCTTTCTGGGGGTTGCCGATAAACTCATCTTT. Protein translation: CACVFLGVADKLIF.